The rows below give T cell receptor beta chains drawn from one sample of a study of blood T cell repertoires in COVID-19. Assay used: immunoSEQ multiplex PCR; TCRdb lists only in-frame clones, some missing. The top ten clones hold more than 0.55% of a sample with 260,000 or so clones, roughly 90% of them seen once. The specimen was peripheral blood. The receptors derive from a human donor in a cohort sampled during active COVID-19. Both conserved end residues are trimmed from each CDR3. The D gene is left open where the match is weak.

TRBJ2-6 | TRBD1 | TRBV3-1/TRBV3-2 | ASSQGTGLSGANVLT
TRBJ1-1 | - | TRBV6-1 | ASSDRQVRSRTEAF
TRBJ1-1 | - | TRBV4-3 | ASRPQSLDTEAF
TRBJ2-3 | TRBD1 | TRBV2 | ASLLGSWTGGLPDTQY
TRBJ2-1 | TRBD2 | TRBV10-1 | ASSESGGGANEQF
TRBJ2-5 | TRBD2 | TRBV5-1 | ASDLSRGVQETQY
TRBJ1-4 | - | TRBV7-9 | ASSQRVEEKLF
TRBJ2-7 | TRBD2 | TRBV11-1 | ASSFLRGTEYEQY
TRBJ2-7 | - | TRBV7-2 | ASSLAAAYEQY
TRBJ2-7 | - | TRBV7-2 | ASSLGLQSYEQY
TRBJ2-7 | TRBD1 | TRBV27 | ASSFSGQGQYYEQY
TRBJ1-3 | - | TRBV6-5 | ASSRQSGNTIY
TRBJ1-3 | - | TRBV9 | ASSGGGGGNTIY
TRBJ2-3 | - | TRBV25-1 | ASSGWWGRGTDTQY
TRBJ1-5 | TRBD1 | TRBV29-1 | SVARDRQQPQH
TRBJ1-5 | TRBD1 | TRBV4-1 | ASSQAGTGGKLGQPQH
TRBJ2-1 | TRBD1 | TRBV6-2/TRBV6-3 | ASSYTQGGTGVNEQF
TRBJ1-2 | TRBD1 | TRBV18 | ASSQGDTESDYGYT
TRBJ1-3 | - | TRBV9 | ASSPPREGWSGNTIY
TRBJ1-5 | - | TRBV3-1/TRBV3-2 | ASSQELDRLGEQPQH
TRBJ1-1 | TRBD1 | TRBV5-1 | ASSLGTGGWTEAF
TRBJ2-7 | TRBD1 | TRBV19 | ASSFGTAYEQY
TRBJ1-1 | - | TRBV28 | ASRVDRTSVTEAF
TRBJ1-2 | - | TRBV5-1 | ASSRGENYGYT
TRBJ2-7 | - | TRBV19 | ATQGTYEQY
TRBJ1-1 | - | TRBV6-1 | ASSEAEGETEAF
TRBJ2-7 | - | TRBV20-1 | SASDSGNRYEQY
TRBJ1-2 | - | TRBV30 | AWKFEGGYT
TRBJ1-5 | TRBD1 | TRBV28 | ASRPHRTGGNQPQH
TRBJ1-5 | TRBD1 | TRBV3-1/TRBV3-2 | ASSQADGQGYNQPQH
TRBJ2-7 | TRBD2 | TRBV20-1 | SASPSGRTSYEQY
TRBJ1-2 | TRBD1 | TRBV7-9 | ASRLTGGSLNYGYT
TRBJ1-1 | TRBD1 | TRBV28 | ASSLGSAYRGTEAF
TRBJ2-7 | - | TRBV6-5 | ASSTERDCEQY
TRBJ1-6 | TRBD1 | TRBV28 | ASSLLQGVNSPLH
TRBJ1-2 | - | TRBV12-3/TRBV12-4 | ASSYDTAERYT
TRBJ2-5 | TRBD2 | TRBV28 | ASSLGLAGAGTQY
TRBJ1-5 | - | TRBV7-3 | ASSTGINQPQH
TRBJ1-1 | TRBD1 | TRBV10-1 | ASSQGVRNTEAF
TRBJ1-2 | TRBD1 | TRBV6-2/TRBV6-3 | ASSYPGTGGVGYGYT
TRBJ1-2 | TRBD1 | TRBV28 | ALEAGGIYGYT
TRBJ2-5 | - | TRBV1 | TSSQAVCETQY
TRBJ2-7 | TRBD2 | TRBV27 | ASSPSGLADYEQY
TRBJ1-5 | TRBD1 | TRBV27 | ASSDRGLPYSNQPQH
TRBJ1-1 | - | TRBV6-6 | ASSPPGAPNTEAF